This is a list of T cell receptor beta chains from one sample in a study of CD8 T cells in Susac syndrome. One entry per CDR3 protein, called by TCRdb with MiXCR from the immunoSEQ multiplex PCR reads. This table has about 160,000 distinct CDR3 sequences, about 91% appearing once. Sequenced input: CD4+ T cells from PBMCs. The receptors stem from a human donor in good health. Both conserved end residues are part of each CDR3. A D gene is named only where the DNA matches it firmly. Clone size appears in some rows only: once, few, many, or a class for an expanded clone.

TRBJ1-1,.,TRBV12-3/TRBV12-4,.,CASSFWGIGTEAFF,TGTGCCAGCAGTTTCTGGGGAATAGGCACTGAAGCTTTCTTT
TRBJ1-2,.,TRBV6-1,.,CASQGSWAYGYTF,TGTGCCAGCCAGGGGTCTTGGGCTTATGGCTACACCTTC
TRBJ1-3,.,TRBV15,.,CATSRDPGSGNTIYF,TGTGCCACCAGCAGAGATCCCGGCTCTGGAAACACCATATATTTT
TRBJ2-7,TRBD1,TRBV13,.,CASSPRGHREQYF,TGTGCCAGCAGCCCGAGGGGGCACAGGGAGCAGTACTTC
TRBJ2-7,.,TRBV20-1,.,CSATLRAGSNEQYF,TGCAGTGCTACCTTACGGGCAGGGAGCAACGAGCAGTACTTC
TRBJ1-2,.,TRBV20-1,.,CSARLTGPGGLYGYTF,TGCAGTGCTAGATTGACAGGTCCCGGGGGGCTCTATGGCTACACCTTC
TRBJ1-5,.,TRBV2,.,CASSEEVEPQHF,TGTGCCAGCAGTGAAGAGGTCGAGCCCCAGCATTTT
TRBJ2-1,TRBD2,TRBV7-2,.,CASSSTGTSNEQFF,TGTGCCAGCAGCTCCACCGGGACTAGCAATGAGCAGTTCTTC
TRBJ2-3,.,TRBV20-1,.,CSASFPPGTDTQYF,TGCAGTGCTAGTTTCCCCCCCGGGACAGATACGCAGTATTTT
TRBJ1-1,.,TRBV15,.,CATSVDPGGRTEAFF,TGTGCCACCAGCGTTGACCCGGGGGGGCGCACTGAAGCTTTCTTT
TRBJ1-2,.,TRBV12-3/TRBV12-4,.,CAIDLTEGDYGYTF,TGTGCCATCGACCTCACGGAGGGAGACTATGGCTACACCTTC
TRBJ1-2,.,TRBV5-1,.,CASSLPGADYGYTF,TGCGCCAGCAGCTTGCCAGGGGCGGACTATGGCTACACCTTC
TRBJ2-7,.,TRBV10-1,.,CASSERGTVPFHEQYF,TGCGCCAGCAGTGAAAGGGGGACTGTCCCCTTCCACGAGCAGTACTTC
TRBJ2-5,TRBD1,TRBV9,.,CASSVGAGGGETQYF,TGTGCCAGCAGCGTTGGAGCAGGGGGCGGAGAGACCCAGTACTTC
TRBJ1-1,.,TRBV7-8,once,CASSPRQVLTEAFF,TGTGCCAGCAGCCCGCGACAGGTTCTGACTGAAGCTTTCTTT
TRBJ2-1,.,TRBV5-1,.,CASSLVGSSYNEQFF,TGTGCCAGCAGCTTAGTAGGTAGCTCCTACAATGAGCAGTTCTTC
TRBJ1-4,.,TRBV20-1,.,CSAVAGAGEKLFF,TGCAGTGCTGTCGCAGGGGCTGGAGAAAAACTGTTTTTT
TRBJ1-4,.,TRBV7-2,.,CASSFGLTNEKLFF,TGTGCCAGCAGCTTCGGATTAACTAATGAAAAACTGTTTTTT
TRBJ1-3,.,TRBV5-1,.,CASSSGQTYSGNTIYF,TGCGCCAGCAGCTCCGGACAGACTTACTCTGGAAACACCATATATTTT
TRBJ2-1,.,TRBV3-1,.,CASSPRAYNEQFF,TGTGCCAGCAGCCCACGGGCTTACAATGAGCAGTTCTTC
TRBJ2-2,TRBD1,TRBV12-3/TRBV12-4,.,CASRGQDNTGELFF,TGTGCCAGCCGCGGACAGGATAACACCGGGGAGCTGTTTTTT
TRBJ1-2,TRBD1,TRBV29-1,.,CSVENRGYYGYTF,TGCAGCGTTGAAAACAGGGGATACTATGGCTACACCTTC
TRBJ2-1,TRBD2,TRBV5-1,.,CASSFLSGGPNEQFF,TGCGCCAGCAGCTTCCTTAGCGGGGGGCCGAATGAGCAGTTCTTC
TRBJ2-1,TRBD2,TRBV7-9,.,CASRTQLASKYNEQFF,TGTGCCAGCAGGACTCAACTAGCGTCTAAATACAATGAGCAGTTCTTC
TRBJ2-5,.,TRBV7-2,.,CATMRQTIQETQYF,TGTGCCACCATGAGACAAACCATCCAAGAGACCCAGTACTTC
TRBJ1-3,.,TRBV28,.,CASSLGGRTSGNTIYF,TGTGCCAGCAGTTTAGGGGGACGGACCTCTGGAAACACCATATATTTT
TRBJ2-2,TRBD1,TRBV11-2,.,CASGMDRTGELFF,TGTGCCAGCGGCATGGACAGGACCGGGGAGCTGTTTTTT
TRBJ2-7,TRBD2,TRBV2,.,CASSVPGTSAYEQYF,TGTGCCAGCAGTGTTCCCGGGACTAGCGCCTACGAGCAGTACTTC
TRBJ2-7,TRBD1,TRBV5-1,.,CASSAGQGGTSEQYF,TGCGCCAGCAGCGCGGGACAGGGAGGTACTAGCGAGCAGTACTTC
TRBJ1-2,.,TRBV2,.,CASTQGGSSGYTF,TGTGCCAGCACACAAGGGGGATCTTCTGGCTACACCTTC
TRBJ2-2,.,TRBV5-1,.,CASSFSGNTGELFF,TGCGCCAGCAGCTTCAGCGGGAACACCGGGGAGCTGTTTTTT
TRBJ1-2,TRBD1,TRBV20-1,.,CSASKQGAYGYTF,TGCAGTGCTTCCAAGCAGGGGGCGTATGGCTACACCTTC
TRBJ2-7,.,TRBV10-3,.,CAISESQDHEQYF,TGTGCCATCAGTGAGAGTCAGGACCACGAGCAGTACTTC
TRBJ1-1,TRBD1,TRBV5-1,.,CASSSTGGRNTEAFF,TGCGCCAGCAGCTCTACAGGGGGGCGGAACACTGAAGCTTTCTTT
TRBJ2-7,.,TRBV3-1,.,CASSQGVGNYEQYF,TGTGCCAGCAGCCAAGGGGTCGGCAACTACGAGCAGTACTTC
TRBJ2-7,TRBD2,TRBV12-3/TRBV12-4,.,CASRPRGGIYEQYF,TGTGCCAGCAGACCCCGCGGGGGGATCTACGAGCAGTACTTC
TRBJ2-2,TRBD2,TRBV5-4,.,CASSLSPSGRNTGELFF,TGTGCCAGCAGCTTGTCGCCTAGCGGTAGGAACACCGGGGAGCTGTTTTTT
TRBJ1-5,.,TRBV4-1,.,CASSQEWNQPQHF,TGCGCCAGCAGCCAAGAATGGAATCAGCCCCAGCATTTT
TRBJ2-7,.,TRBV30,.,CAWSSTYEQYF,TGTGCCTGGAGTTCAACCTACGAGCAGTACTTC
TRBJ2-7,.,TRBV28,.,CASTTAGAYEQYF,TGTGCCAGCACCACGGCAGGAGCCTACGAGCAGTACTTC
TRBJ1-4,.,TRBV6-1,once,CASSPHLWATNEKLFF,TGTGCCAGCAGTCCCCATCTGTGGGCCACTAATGAAAAACTGTTTTTT
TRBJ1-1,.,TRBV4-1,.,CASSQEGTVNTEAFF,TGCGCCAGCAGCCAAGAGGGGACTGTGAACACTGAAGCTTTCTTT
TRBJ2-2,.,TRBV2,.,CASSEARRALTGELFF,TGTGCCAGCAGTGAAGCGCGTAGGGCGCTCACCGGGGAGCTGTTTTTT
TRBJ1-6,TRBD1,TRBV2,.,CASRDRASYNSPLHF,TGTGCCAGCAGGGACAGGGCCTCCTATAATTCACCCCTCCACTTT
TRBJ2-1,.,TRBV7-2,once,CASSLAASYNEQFF,TGTGCCAGCAGCTTAGCGGCGTCCTACAATGAGCAGTTCTTC
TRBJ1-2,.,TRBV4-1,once,CASSQESSLYGYTF,TGCGCCAGCAGCCAAGAATCCAGCCTCTATGGCTACACCTTC
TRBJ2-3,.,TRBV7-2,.,CASSLGPYTDTQYF,TGTGCCAGCAGCTTAGGTCCTTACACAGATACGCAGTATTTT
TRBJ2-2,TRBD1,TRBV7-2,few,CASSPPGQGGTGELFF,TGTGCCAGCAGCCCCCCGGGACAGGGAGGCACCGGGGAGCTGTTTTTT
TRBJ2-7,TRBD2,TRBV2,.,CASSEFPSGFYEQYF,TGTGCCAGCAGTGAATTCCCTAGCGGTTTCTACGAGCAGTACTTC
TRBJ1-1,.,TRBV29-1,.,CSAARRAGLATEAFF,TGCAGCGCCGCGCGAAGGGCGGGTTTGGCCACTGAAGCTTTCTTT